The entry below gives a single T cell receptor beta chain sequence along with its context. This sample was included in a study of technical replicates of blood from several donors. The CDR3 runs 15 residues. V was trimmed by 0 bases and J by 2 bases, leaving 9 bases between them. Germline lookup yields CDR1 MNHEY and CDR2 SVGAGI. Using immunoSEQ multiplex PCR, the repertoire was profiled, and TCRdb retains in-frame clones only, with some absent. The table has more than 65,000 clones, roughly 90% seen once. This TCR derives from a human donor in good health. Sequencing was carried out using T cells isolated from PBMCs. This chain uses TRBV6-5 with TRBJ2-3, with D perhaps TRBD1 (5 bases). This CDR3 is CASSYSLTDTDTQYF. CDR3 coding DNA: TGTGCCAGCAGTTACTCGCTGACAGACACAGATACGCAGTATTTT.